This T cell receptor beta chain was sequenced for a study of blood T cell repertoires in COVID-19. About the research overall: Samples came from the United States, Italy and Spain, spanning acute and convalescent COVID-19. In each case, the material was cDNA or gDNA derived from T cells, B-cell-depleted T cells, or PBMCs.

The authors' processing: It was from reference gene primer amplification that nucleated cell counts were estimated. The table came from immunoSEQ multiplex PCR; TCRdb's copy has only in-frame clones and leaves some out. The V and J calls and clone size are taken from that table; D and trimming were inferred from the DNA. Altogether nearly 100,000 clones are present, 84% being singletons, with the ten largest covering 17%. The sample taken for sequencing was peripheral blood. The source of this sequence is a woman aged 55-70 years with acute or convalescent COVID-19.

The CDR3 region has the DNA TGTGCCAGCAGCTTGGACCCCGACAGACCTAACTATGGCTACACCTTC. Protein product: CASSLDPDRPNYGYTF. The rearrangement joins TRBV5-6 to TRBJ1-2, with D possibly being TRBD1 (5 bases). The CDR3 has 16 amino acids. V gave up 0 bases and J gave up 0 bases, with 12 bases separating them. Per germline, CDR1 SGHDT and CDR2 YYEEEE.